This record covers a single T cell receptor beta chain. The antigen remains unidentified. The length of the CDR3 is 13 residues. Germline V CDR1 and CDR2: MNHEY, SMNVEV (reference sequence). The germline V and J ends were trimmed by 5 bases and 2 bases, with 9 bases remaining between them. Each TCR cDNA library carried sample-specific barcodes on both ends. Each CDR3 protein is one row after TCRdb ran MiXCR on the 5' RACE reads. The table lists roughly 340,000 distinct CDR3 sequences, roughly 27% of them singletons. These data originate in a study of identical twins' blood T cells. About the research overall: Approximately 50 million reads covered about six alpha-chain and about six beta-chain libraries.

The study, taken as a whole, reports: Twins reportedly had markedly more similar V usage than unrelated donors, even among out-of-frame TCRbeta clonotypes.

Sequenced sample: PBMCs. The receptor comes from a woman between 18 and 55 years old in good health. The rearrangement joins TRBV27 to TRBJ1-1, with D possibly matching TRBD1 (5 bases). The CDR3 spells CASSVQVNTEAFF. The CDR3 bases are TGTGCCAGCAGTGTACAGGTCAACACTGAAGCTTTCTTT.